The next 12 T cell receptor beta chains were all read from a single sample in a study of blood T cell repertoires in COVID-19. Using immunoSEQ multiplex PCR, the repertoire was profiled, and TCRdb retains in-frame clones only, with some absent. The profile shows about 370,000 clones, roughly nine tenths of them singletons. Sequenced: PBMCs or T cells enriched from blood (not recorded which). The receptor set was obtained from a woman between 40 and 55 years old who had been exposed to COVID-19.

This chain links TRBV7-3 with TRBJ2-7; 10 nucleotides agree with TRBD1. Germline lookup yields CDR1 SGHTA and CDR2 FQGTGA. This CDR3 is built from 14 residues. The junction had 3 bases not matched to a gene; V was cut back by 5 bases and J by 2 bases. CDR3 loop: CASSRDRGPYEQYF. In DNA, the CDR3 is TGTGCCAGCAGCCGCGACAGGGGGCCCTACGAGCAGTACTTC.

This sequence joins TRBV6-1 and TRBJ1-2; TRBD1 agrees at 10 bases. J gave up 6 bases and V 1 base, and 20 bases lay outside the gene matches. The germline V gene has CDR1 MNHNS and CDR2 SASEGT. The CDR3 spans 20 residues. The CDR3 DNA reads TGTGCCAGCAGTGAAGGTCGGACAGGGGGGCTTATGGCGACTATTAATGGCTACACCTTC. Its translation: CASSEGRTGGLMATINGYTF.

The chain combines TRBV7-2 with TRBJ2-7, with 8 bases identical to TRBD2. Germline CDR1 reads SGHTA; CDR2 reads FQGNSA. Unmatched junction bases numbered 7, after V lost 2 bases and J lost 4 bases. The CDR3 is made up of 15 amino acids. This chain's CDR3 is CASSLQAGAEYEQYF. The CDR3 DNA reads TGTGCCAGCAGCTTACAAGCGGGAGCCGAGTACGAGCAGTACTTC. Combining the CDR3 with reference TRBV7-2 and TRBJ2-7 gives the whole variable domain GAGVSQSPSNKVTEKGKDVELRCDPISGHTALYWYRQSLGQGLEFLIYFQGNSAPDKSGLPSDRFSAERTGGSVSTLTIQRTQQEDSAVYLCASSLQAGAEYEQYFGPGTRLTVT.

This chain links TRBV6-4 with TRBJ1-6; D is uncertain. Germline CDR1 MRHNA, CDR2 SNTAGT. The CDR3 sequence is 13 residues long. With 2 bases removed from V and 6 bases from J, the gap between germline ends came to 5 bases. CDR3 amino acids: CASSDTGNSPLHF. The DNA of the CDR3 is TGTGCCAGCAGTGACACGGGTAATTCACCCCTCCACTTT.

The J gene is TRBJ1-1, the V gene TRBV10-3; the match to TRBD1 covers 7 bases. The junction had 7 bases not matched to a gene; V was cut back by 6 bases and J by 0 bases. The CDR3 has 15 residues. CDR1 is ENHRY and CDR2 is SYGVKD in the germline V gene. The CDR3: CAIRITGDMNTEAFF. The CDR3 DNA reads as TGTGCCATCAGAATAACAGGGGACATGAACACTGAAGCTTTCTTT.

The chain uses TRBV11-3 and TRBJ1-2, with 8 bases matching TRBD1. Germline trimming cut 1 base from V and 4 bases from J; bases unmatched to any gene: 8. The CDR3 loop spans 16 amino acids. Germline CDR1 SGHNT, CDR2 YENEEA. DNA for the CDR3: TGTGCCAGCAGCTTAGGGCCTACACAGGGGGGCTATGGCTACACCTTC. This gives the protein CASSLGPTQGGYGYTF.

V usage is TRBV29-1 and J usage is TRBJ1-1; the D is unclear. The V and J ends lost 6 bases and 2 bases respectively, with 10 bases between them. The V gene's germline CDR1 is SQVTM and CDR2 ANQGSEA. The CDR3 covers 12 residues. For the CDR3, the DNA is TGCAGCGTCGCCGGGTCAAACACTGAAGCTTTCTTT. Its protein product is CSVAGSNTEAFF.

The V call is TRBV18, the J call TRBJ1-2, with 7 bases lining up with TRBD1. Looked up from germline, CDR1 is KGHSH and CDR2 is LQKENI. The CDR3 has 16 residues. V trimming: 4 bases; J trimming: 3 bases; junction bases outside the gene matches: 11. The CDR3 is CASSQSITGQDYGYTF. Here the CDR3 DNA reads TGTGCCAGCTCACAATCAATTACCGGACAGGACTATGGCTACACCTTC. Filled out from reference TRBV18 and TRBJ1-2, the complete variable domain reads NAGVMQNPRHLVRRRGQEARLRCSPMKGHSHVYWYRQLPEEGLKFMVYLQKENIIDESGMPKERFSAEFPKEGPSILRIQQVVRGDSAAYFCASSQSITGQDYGYTFGSGTRLTVV.

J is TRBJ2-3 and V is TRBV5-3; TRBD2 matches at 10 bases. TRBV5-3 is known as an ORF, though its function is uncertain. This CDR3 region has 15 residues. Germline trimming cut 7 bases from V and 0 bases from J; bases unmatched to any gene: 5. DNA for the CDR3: TGTGCCAGAGGGCTGACTAGCGGGAGCACAGATACGCAGTATTTT. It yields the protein CARGLTSGSTDTQYF.

The CDR3 here is CASREDRVAPQHF. In DNA form, the CDR3 reads TGTGCCAGCAGAGAGGACAGGGTCGCGCCCCAGCATTTT. The chain joins TRBV2 to TRBJ1-5, with TRBD1 matching 8 bases. CDR1 and CDR2 from the germline V gene are SNHLY and FYNNEI. J was trimmed by 9 bases and V by 6 bases; bases with no gene match: 7. The CDR3 covers 13 residues. The full variable domain, completed using reference TRBV2 and TRBJ1-5, is EPEVTQTPSHQVTQMGQEVILRCVPISNHLYFYWYRQILGQKVEFLVSFYNNEISEKSEIFDDQFSVERPDGSNFTLKIRSTKLEDSAMYFCASREDRVAPQHFGDGTRLSIL.

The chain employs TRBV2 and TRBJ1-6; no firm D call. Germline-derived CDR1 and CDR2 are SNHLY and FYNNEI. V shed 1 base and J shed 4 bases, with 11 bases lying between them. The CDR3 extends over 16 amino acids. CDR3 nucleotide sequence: TGTGCCAGCAGTGAAGGAACCGGCGGGTATAATTCACCCCTCCACTTT. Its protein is CASSEGTGGYNSPLHF.

The CDR3 nucleotides read TGTGCCAGCTCATCCGGTGCGAGTCTTAATTCACCCCTCCACTTT. It is translated as CASSSGASLNSPLHF. This chain joins TRBV18 and TRBJ1-6; no clear D. CDR1 and CDR2 (germline): KGHSH, LQKENI. Trimming stripped 5 bases from V and 6 bases from J, with 14 bases between. The CDR3 runs 15 residues.